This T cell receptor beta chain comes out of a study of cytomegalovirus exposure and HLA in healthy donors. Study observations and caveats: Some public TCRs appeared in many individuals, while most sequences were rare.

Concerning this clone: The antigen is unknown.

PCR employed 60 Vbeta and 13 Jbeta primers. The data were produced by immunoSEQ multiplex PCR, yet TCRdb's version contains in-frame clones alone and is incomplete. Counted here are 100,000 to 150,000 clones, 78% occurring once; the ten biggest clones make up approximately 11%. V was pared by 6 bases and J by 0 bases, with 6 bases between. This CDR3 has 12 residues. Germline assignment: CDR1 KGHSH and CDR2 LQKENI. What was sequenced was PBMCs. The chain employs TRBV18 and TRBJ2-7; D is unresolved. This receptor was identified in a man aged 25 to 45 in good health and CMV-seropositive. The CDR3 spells CASSESSYEQYF. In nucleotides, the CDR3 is TGTGCCAGCTCCGAGAGCTCCTACGAGCAGTACTTC.